This T cell receptor (beta chain) was profiled in a study of T-cell reconstitution after alpha-beta-depleted transplantation in children. The germline V gene has CDR1 PRHDT and CDR2 FYEKMQ (reference sequence). Trimming shortened V by 3 bases and J by 6 bases, and 12 bases separated the two germline ends. This CDR3 is 13 amino acids long. The TCRbeta library incorporated unique molecular identifiers. One entry per CDR3 protein, called by TCRdb with MiXCR from the PCR reads. The sample has around 380,000 distinct CDR3 sequences, roughly 10% seen once. This clonotype was obtained from a human donor who donated a stem cell graft to a child with acute myeloid leukemia. This rearrangement joins TRBV13 to TRBJ2-7; D may be TRBD1 (5 bases). Specimen: PBMCs from the stem cell graft donor, collected from the stem cell graft. DNA for the CDR3: TGTGCCAGCAGCTTTACAGGAACGGTCGAGCAGTACTTC. Encoded protein: CASSFTGTVEQYF.